The 16 T cell receptor beta chains listed next were all sequenced from one sample in a study of T cell clonality in common variable immunodeficiency. Data came from immunoSEQ multiplex PCR; TCRdb stores just in-frame clones and leaves some out. Found here are around 55,000 clones, no singletons; the ten largest cover around 0.84%. Source material: peripheral blood mononuclear cells. The receptors here all came from a person aged 18 to 70 in good health.

This clone was recorded many times. Read data end 3 residues before the CDR3 end; the end is taken from the germline J gene. The rearrangement links TRBV5-1 to TRBJ1-2; weak D call: TRBD1 (6 bases). CDR3 size: 14 residues. CDR1 is SGHRS, CDR2 YFSETQ, per germline. V gave up 2 bases and J gave up 1 base, with 9 bases separating them. CDR3 DNA, as far as it was read: TGCGCCAGCAGCTTCGGAGGGGGTAACTATGGC. Amino acids: CASSFGGGNYG. The CDR3 reads in full as CASSFGGGNYGYTF.

This clone was recorded many times. The CDR3 goes on 3 residues after the read ends, and that part is filled in from the germline J gene. V gene TRBV4-1 combines with J gene TRBJ2-5; 7 bases map to TRBD2. CDR1 and CDR2 from the germline V gene are MGHRA and YSYEKL. V was clipped by 0 bases and J by 5 bases; unmatched bases: 6. The CDR3 runs to 15 residues. CDR3 residues: CASSQERGIRETQYF. CDR3 DNA, as far as it was read: TGCGCCAGCAGCCAAGAGCGGGGGATTAGGGAGACC.

This clone was counted many times. The read gets to within 3 residues of the CDR3 end, and the germline J gene fills in the rest. The chain links TRBV7-2 to TRBJ1-4, with D uncertain. This CDR3 region has 14 residues. In germline, CDR1 is SGHTA, CDR2 FQGNSA. With 3 bases removed from V and 4 bases from J, the gap between germline ends came to 9 bases. CDR3 in amino acids: CASSFGGGNEKLFF. The CDR3 bases that were read are TGTGCCAGCAGCTTCGGAGGCGGTAATGAAAAA.

A word on this clone: The CDR3 end is not reached by the read, which stops 3 residues before it; the germline J gene fills it in. This chain uses TRBV18 with TRBJ2-3, with a weak D call TRBD1 (6 bases). CDR1 KGHSH and CDR2 LQKENI come from the germline V gene. The CDR3 consists of 14 residues. CDR3 sequence reads: CASSEGGRNQPQYF. The covered CDR3 bases are TGTGCCAGCTCGGAAGGGGGTCGCAATCAGCCG.

This clone was counted many times. The CDR3 is cut off 3 residues early in the read; its end comes from the germline J gene. The chain couples TRBV10-3 to TRBJ2-1, with 7 nucleotides matching TRBD1. V was clipped by 10 bases and J by 8 bases; unmatched bases: 11. Germline CDR1 and CDR2: ENHRY and SYGVKD. The CDR3 is made up of 13 amino acids. CDR3 DNA, as far as it was read: TGTGCCACCCGGGACAGCTCCCAGGATGAG. Its translation is CATRDSSQDE. The complete CDR3 protein is CATRDSSQDEQFF.

This clone was seen repeatedly, ten times or more. The CDR3 is CASSWAGPSDTQYF. CDR3 DNA (partial): TGCGCCAGCAGCTGGGCAGGGCCATCAGATACG. This sequence joins TRBV5-1 and TRBJ2-3; D is perhaps TRBD1 (5 bases). The read finishes 3 residues shy of the CDR3 end, and the germline J gene is used to complete it. CDR1 is SGHRS and CDR2 is YFSETQ in the germline V gene. The CDR3 totals 14 residues. The V end was cut by 3 bases, the J end by 4 bases, with 12 bases between.

With respect to this clone: This could be a read error, since a much larger clone is one nucleotide away. Read sequence stops 3 residues before the CDR3 end, and the germline J gene provides the missing end. The chain carries TRBV5-6 and TRBJ2-3; TRBD2 might be the D (6 bases). CDR1 SGHDT and CDR2 YYEEEE come from the germline V gene. The V end was cut by 6 bases, the J end by 0 bases, with 11 bases between. This CDR3 has 14 amino acids. Incomplete CDR3 DNA: TGTGCCAGCATGCGACGGGGGAGCACAGATACG. Translated, it gives CASMRRGSTDT. The whole CDR3 sequence is CASMRRGSTDTQYF. The complete variable domain, with remaining parts taken from reference TRBV5-6 and TRBJ2-3, reads DAGVTQSPTHLIKTRGQQVTLRCSPKSGHDTVSWYQQALGQGPQFIFQYYEEEERQRGNFPDRFSGHQFPNYSSELNVNALLLGDSALYLCASMRRGSTDTQYFGPGTRLTVL.

This clone was found many times. The read terminates 3 residues ahead of where the CDR3 ends, so the germline J gene completes it. This chain uses TRBV3-1 (or the pseudogene TRBV3-2) with TRBJ2-2; D unclear. Germline assignment: CDR1 LGHDT and CDR2 YNNKEL (reference sequence). The CDR3 is made up of 12 amino acids. V was trimmed by 4 bases and J by 5 bases, leaving 5 bases between them. CDR3 amino acids: CASSLATGELFF. The CDR3 bases that were read are TGTGCCAGCAGCCTGGCAACCGGGGAG.

As concerns this clone: The read halts 3 residues ahead of the CDR3 end, with the missing end drawn from the germline J gene. The rearrangement links TRBV6-1 to TRBJ1-2, with 10 positions matching TRBD1. This CDR3 has 16 amino acids. Germline V gene lookup returns CDR1 MNHNS and CDR2 SASEGT. The CDR3 loop reads CASSVLGQGTTYDYTF. Incomplete CDR3 DNA: TGTGCCAGCAGTGTCTTGGGACAGGGGACGACCTACGAC.

Regarding this clone: An end of the junction differs from the germline gene, which may be a read error. The read finishes 3 residues shy of the CDR3 end, and the germline J gene is used to complete it. At the DNA level, this CDR3 is encoded by other sequences in the same sample as well. The chain links TRBV6-4 to TRBJ1-3; tentatively, D is TRBD1 (6 bases). The CDR3 loop spans 15 amino acids. Germline V gene data show CDR1 as MRHNA and CDR2 as SNTAGT. CDR3 sequence reads: CASRKMQGKGNTIYF. The covered CDR3 bases are TGTGCCAGCAGGAAGATGCAGGGGAAGGGAAACACA.

Concerning this clone: The read ends 3 residues before the CDR3 terminus; that terminus is restored from the germline J gene. V gene TRBV30 combines with J gene TRBJ2-4; 7 bases agree with TRBD2. The CDR3 has 14 amino acids. Germline V lookup: CDR1 GTSNPN, CDR2 SVGIG (reference sequence). The CDR3 protein is CAWSNMGGNYGQYF. The sequenced CDR3 bases are TGTGCCTGGAGCAACATGGGGGGGAACTATGGT.

On this clone: The CDR3 is cut off 3 residues early in the read; its end comes from the germline J gene. The chain employs TRBV19 and TRBJ1-1, with D perhaps matching TRBD1 (5 bases). The CDR3 sequence is 16 residues long. Germline V gene data show CDR1 as LNHDA and CDR2 as SQIVND (reference sequence). Incomplete CDR3 DNA: TGTGCCAGTAACCCGGGTAGCGGGGGGTCCCAAGAGACA. It codes for CASNPGSGGSQET. The CDR3 in full is CASNPGSGGSQETAFF.

This clone showed up many times. The observed sequence ends 3 residues before the CDR3 terminus, with the missing tail filled in from the germline J gene. The V gene is TRBV5-4, the J gene TRBJ1-1, with a possible D match to TRBD1 (5 bases). The V gene's germline CDR1 is SGHNT and CDR2 YYREEE (reference sequence). The CDR3 is made up of 14 amino acids. Trimming left V 6 bases short and J 7 bases short, with 19 bases between. Partial CDR3 DNA: TGTGCCAGCACCGTAAGGGGAGGACGGTTTGAA. Translating gives CASTVRGGRFE. The CDR3 in full is CASTVRGGRFEAFF.

In this sample, this clone turned up a few times. The read gets to within 3 residues of the CDR3 end, and the germline J gene fills in the rest. The V and J genes are TRBV7-9 and TRBJ1-2; 8 bases match TRBD1. The length of the CDR3 is 15 residues. Germline loops: CDR1 SEHNR, CDR2 FQNEAQ (reference sequence). CDR3 residues: CASSPFQGAENDYTF. CDR3 DNA (partial): TGTGCCAGCAGCCCGTTCCAGGGGGCAGAGAACGAC.

Concerning this clone itself: The sequence runs out 3 residues before the end of the CDR3; the remainder is reconstructed from the germline J gene. The gene calls are TRBV6-2 or TRBV6-3 and TRBJ1-1; TRBD1 might be the D (5 bases). This CDR3 has 15 amino acids. Trimming shortened V by 0 bases and J by 5 bases, and 13 bases separated the two germline ends. Germline CDR1 reads MNHEY; CDR2 reads SVGEGT. CDR3 region: CASSYSNFGGTEAFF. The sequenced CDR3 bases are TGTGCCAGCAGTTACTCGAATTTCGGGGGAACTGAA.

Regarding this clone: Coverage ceases 3 residues before the CDR3 finishes, and the germline J gene fills in the end. This chain joins TRBV7-2 and TRBJ2-2, with D possibly being TRBD1 (7 bases). The CDR3 is 14 amino acids. Germline loops: CDR1 SGHTA, CDR2 FQGNSA. Incomplete CDR3 DNA: TGTGCCAGCAGCTTAGCCAGGGGGGATGAAAAG. Its translation: CASSLARGDEK. The complete CDR3 sequence is CASSLARGDEKLFF. The complete variable domain, with remaining parts taken from reference TRBV7-2 and TRBJ2-2, reads GAGVSQSPSNKVTEKGKDVELRCDPISGHTALYWYRQSLGQGLEFLIYFQGNSAPDKSGLPSDRFSAERTGGSVSTLTIQRTQQEDSAVYLCASSLARGDEKLFFGEGSRLTVL.